This T cell receptor beta chain was recorded in a study of Ad26.COV2.S vaccination and SARS-CoV-2 variants. The treatment: around 19 received Ad26.COV2.S at low or high dose, single or two shots; roughly five received placebo; per-sample allocation not given. After the first vaccine or placebo injection, samples were drawn on day 63. Method: immunoSEQ multiplex PCR; TCRdb's copy keeps in-frame clones and lacks some. This sample yields 250,000 or so clones, of which approximately 90% are seen a single time; nearly 3% belongs to the top ten. Deletions cut 5 bases from V and 7 bases from J, with 11 bases between. This CDR3 comprises 12 residues.

This clonotype originated in a person between 18 and 59 years old who received the Ad26.COV2.S COVID-19 vaccine or a placebo. The sample consisted of peripheral blood, taken in a trial of Ad26.COV2.S vaccine versus placebo. The chain recombines TRBV12-3 or TRBV12-4 with TRBJ1-1, with D possibly matching TRBD1 (5 bases). CDR3 sequence: CASSPTDIEAFF. The CDR3 DNA is TGTGCCAGCAGTCCGACAGATATTGAAGCTTTCTTT.